The T cell receptor beta chain described here comes from a study of blood T cell repertoires in COVID-19. Study information: Samples representing acute and convalescent COVID-19 were sourced from the United States, Italy and Spain. Sources were T cells, B-cell-depleted T cells, or PBMCs; the material itself was cDNA or gDNA.

The germline V gene has CDR1 SGHDT and CDR2 YYEEEE. J was trimmed by 5 bases and V by 0 bases; bases with no gene match: 7. The length of the CDR3 is 16 residues. In the authors' methods: Estimation of nucleated cell counts was performed using reference gene primer amplification. Repertoires were generated with immunoSEQ multiplex PCR, while TCRdb's copy carries only in-frame clones and drops some. V, J and clone size were drawn from that table, and D and trimming were deduced from the DNA. The sample holds over 20,000 clones; around nine tenths are singletons and the top ten take roughly 17%. The V gene is TRBV5-6, the J gene TRBJ2-2; 7 bases are a match to TRBD2. This sequence was found in a man aged 65 to 85 with acute or convalescent COVID-19. Sequenced input: peripheral blood. CDR3 bases: TGTGCCAGCAGCTTGGTCTGGCGGGAGAGGACCGGGGAGCTGTTTTTT. Amino acid sequence: CASSLVWRERTGELFF.